This T cell receptor beta chain was identified during a study of CXCR3-negative and CXCR3-positive naive CD8 T cells. Whole-study context: Across all libraries, TRB reads numbered around 150 million, with about 1.5 +/- 0.3 million in each library. Study-level results: Diversity in memory CD8+ cells fell much lower than the comparably high levels seen in both naive subsets.

This CDR3 has 15 residues. With regard to this clonotype: Its target is unknown.

It was by 5' RACE with UMI labels that the TRB cDNA libraries were prepared. Using the 5' RACE reads, TCRdb records one entry per CDR3 protein without DNA. This sample carries 100,000 to 150,000 distinct CDR3 sequences, with about 0.3% going to the ten biggest clones. The J gene is TRBJ1-6, the V gene TRBV23-1. TRBV23-1 is marked as an open reading frame, function uncertain. The specimen sequenced was naive CXCR3- CD8+ T cells from blood. Subset described: CD45RO-CCR7+CD27+CD95- naive CD8+ T cells lacking CXCR3 (TNR3-). This clonotype was obtained from a human donor in good health. Some clones in this sample may be carry-over from other donors' samples. CDR3 amino acids: CASSPLGRPGSPLHF.